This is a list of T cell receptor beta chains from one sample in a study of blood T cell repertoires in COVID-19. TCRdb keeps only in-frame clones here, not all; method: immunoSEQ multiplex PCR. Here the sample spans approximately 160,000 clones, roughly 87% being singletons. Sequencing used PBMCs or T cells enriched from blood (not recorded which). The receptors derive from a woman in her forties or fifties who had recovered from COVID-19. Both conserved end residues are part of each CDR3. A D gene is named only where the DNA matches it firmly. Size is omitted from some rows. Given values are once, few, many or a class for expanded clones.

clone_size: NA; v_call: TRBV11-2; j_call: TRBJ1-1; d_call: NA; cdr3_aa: CASSVTGFPEAFF; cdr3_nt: TGTGCCAGCAGCGTCACAGGGTTCCCTGAAGCTTTCTTT
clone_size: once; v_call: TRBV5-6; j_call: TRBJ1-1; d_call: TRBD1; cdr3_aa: CASSVSGTGGKSEAFF; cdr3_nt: TGTGCCAGCAGCGTATCCGGGACAGGGGGCAAGTCGGAAGCTTTCTTT
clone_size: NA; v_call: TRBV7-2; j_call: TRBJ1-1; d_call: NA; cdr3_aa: CASSLLSGATEAFF; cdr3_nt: TGTGCCAGCAGCCTCCTGAGTGGAGCGACTGAAGCTTTCTTT
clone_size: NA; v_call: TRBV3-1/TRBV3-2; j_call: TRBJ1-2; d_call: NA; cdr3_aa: CASSQRSLGRGYTF; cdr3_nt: TGTGCCAGCAGCCAACGATCCCTAGGGAGAGGCTACACCTTC
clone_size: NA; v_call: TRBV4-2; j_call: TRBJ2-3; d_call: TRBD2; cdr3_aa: CASSQEGLAGADTQYF; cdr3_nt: TGTGCCAGCAGCCAAGAAGGGCTAGCGGGAGCAGATACGCAGTATTTT
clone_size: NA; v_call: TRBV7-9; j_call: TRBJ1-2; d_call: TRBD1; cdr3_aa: CASSQGATGYGYTF; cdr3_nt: TGTGCCAGCAGCCAGGGGGCGACCGGCTATGGCTACACCTTC
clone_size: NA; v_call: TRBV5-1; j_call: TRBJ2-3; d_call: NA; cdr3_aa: CASSLAGDADTQYF; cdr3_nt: TGCGCCAGCAGCTTGGCGGGAGACGCAGATACGCAGTATTTT
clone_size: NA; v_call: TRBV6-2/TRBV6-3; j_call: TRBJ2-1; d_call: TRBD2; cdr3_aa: CASSPGGSSYNEQFF; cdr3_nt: TGTGCCAGCAGCCCGGGGGGGAGCTCCTACAATGAGCAGTTCTTC
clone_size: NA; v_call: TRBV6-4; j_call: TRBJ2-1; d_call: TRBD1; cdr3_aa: CASSEGRGLEQFF; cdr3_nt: TGTGCCAGCAGTGAAGGCAGGGGGCTAGAGCAGTTCTTC
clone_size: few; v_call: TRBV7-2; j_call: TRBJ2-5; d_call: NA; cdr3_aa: CASSINTGETQYF; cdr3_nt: TGTGCCAGCAGCATCAACACCGGGGAGACCCAGTACTTC
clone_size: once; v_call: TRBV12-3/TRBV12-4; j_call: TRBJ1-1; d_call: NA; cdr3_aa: CASSYQEAFF; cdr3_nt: TGTGCCAGCAGTTACCAGGAAGCTTTCTTT
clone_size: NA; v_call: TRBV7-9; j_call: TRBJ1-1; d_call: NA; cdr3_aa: CASSLEGGLPNTEAFF; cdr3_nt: TGTGCCAGCAGCCTCGAAGGAGGACTCCCGAACACTGAAGCTTTCTTT
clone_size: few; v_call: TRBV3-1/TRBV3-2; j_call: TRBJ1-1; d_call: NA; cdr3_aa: CATKRDTGTAFF; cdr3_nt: TGTGCCACCAAACGGGACACAGGGACAGCTTTCTTT
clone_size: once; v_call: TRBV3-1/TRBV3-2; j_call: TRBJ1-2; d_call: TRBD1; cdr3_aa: CASSHATGQGNGYTF; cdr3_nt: TGTGCCAGCAGCCATGCAACGGGACAGGGGAATGGCTACACCTTC
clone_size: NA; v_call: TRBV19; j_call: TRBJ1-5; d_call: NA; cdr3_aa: CASSIIGDQPQHF; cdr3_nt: TGTGCCAGTAGCATTATAGGGGATCAGCCCCAGCATTTT
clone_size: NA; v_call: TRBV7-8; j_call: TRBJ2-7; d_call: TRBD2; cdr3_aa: CAVGRAYEQYF; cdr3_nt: TGTGCGGTGGGGAGGGCCTACGAGCAGTACTTC
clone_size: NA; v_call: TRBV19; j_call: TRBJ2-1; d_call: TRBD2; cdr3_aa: CASKRLAGETYNEQFF; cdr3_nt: TGTGCCAGTAAGAGACTAGCGGGAGAAACCTACAATGAGCAGTTCTTC
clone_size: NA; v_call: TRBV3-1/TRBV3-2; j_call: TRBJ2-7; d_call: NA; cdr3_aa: CASSQDRPPPGTHPYEQYF; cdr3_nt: TGTGCCAGCAGCCAAGACCGCCCCCCTCCGGGAACTCACCCCTACGAGCAGTACTTC
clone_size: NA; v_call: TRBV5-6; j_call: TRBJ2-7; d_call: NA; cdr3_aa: CASSLPGHPYEQYF; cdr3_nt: TGTGCCAGCAGCTTGCCGGGACATCCCTACGAGCAGTACTTC
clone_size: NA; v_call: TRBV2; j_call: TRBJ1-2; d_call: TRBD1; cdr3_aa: CASRQGNYGYTF; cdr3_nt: TGTGCCAGCAGACAGGGGAACTATGGCTACACCTTC
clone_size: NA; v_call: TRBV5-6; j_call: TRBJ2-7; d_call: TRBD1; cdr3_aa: CASSEGTGQREQYF; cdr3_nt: TGTGCCAGCAGCGAGGGGACAGGGCAGAGGGAGCAGTACTTC
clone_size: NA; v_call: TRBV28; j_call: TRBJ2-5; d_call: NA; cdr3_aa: CASRPNLRTVQETQYF; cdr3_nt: TGTGCCAGCAGGCCGAACCTGAGGACAGTTCAAGAGACCCAGTACTTC
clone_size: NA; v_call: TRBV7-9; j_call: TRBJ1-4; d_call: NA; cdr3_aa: CASSFDRNEKLFF; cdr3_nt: TGTGCCAGCAGCTTCGACAGGAATGAAAAACTGTTTTTT
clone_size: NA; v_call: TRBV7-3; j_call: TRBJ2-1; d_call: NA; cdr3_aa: CASSLAGPSSYNEQFF; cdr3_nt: TGTGCCAGCAGCTTAGCGGGTCCGAGCTCCTACAATGAGCAGTTCTTC
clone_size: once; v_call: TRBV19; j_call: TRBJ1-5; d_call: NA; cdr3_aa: CASKVHTERNQPQHF; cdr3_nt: TGTGCCAGTAAGGTCCACACAGAACGCAATCAGCCCCAGCATTTT
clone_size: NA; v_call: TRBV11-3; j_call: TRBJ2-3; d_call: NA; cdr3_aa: CASSLDGRSSSTDTQYF; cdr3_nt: TGTGCCAGCAGCTTAGATGGGCGATCCTCTAGCACAGATACGCAGTATTTT
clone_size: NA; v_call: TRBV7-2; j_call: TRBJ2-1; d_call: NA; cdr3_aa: CASSLEGDNEQFF; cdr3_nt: TGTGCCAGCAGCTTAGAAGGGGACAATGAGCAGTTCTTC
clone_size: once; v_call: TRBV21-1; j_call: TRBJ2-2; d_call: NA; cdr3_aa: CASSNKELFF; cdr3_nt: TGTGCCAGCAGCAATAAGGAGCTGTTTTTT
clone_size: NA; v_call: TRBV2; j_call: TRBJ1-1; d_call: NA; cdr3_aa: CASRATENTEAFF; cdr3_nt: TGTGCCAGCAGGGCTACAGAAAACACTGAAGCTTTCTTT
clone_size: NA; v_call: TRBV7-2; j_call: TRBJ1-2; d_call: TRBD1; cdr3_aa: CASSGRLGQAERGYTF; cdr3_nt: TGTGCCAGCAGCGGACGGTTAGGACAGGCAGAACGCGGCTACACCTTC
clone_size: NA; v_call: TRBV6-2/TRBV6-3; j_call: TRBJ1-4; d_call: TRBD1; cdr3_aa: CASSTGTALFNEKLFF; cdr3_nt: TGTGCCAGCAGTACCGGGACAGCACTCTTTAATGAAAAACTGTTTTTT
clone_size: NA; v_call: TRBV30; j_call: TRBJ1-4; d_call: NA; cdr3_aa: CAWSVLGVTNEKLFF; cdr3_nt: TGTGCCTGGAGTGTTCTCGGGGTAACTAATGAAAAACTGTTTTTT
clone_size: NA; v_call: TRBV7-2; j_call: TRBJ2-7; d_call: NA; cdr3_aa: CASSYQTRSSYEQYF; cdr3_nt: TGTGCCAGCAGCTACCAGACTAGGAGCTCCTACGAGCAGTACTTC
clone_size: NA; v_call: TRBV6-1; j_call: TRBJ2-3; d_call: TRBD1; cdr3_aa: CASSEATGTGVPDTQYF; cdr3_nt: TGTGCCAGCAGTGAAGCTACCGGGACAGGGGTCCCAGATACGCAGTATTTT
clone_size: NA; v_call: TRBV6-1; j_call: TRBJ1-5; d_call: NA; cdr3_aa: CASSEGGEGQPQHF; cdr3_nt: TGTGCCAGCAGTGAAGGAGGGGAGGGTCAGCCCCAGCATTTT
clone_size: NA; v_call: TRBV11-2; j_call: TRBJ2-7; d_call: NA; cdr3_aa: CASSSIDDRPQYF; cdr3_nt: TGTGCCAGCAGCTCGATAGATGACAGACCACAGTACTTC
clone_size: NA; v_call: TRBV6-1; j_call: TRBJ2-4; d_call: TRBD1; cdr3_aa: CASSELRTGGAKNIQYF; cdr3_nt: TGTGCCAGCAGTGAACTAAGGACAGGGGGAGCCAAAAACATTCAGTACTTC
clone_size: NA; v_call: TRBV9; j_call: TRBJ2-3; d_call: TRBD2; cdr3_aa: CASSVGILAGTTDTQYF; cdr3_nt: TGTGCCAGCAGCGTAGGTATTTTAGCGGGAACCACAGATACGCAGTATTTT
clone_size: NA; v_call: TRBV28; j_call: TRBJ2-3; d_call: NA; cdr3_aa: CASSSISGVGTSTDTQYF; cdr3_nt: TGTGCCAGCAGTAGTATCTCGGGAGTTGGCACTAGCACAGATACGCAGTATTTT
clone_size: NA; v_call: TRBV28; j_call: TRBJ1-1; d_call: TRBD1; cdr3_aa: CASSSRQGASTEAFF; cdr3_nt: TGTGCCAGCAGTTCCAGACAGGGGGCATCCACTGAAGCTTTCTTT
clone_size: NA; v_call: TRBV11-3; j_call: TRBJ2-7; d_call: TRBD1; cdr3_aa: CASSSLTGARGEQYF; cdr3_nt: TGTGCCAGCAGCTCCTTGACAGGGGCGCGAGGGGAGCAGTACTTC
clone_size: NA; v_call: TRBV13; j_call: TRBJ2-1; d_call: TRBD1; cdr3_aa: CASSFGQGQVLSQQFF; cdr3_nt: TGTGCCAGCAGCTTCGGCCAGGGACAGGTTCTATCCCAGCAGTTCTTC
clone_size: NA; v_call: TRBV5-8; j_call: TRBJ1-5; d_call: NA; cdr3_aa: CASSLGLFGKLGNQPQHF; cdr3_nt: TGTGCCAGCAGCTTGGGATTATTCGGGAAGCTAGGCAATCAGCCCCAGCATTTT
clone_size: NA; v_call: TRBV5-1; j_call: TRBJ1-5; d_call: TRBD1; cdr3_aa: CASRTGSDQPQHF; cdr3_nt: TGCGCCAGCAGGACAGGGAGCGATCAGCCCCAGCATTTT
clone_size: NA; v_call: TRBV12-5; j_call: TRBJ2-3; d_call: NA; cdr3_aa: CASTGVVDTQYF; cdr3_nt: TGTGCTAGTACGGGAGTGGTTGATACGCAGTATTTT